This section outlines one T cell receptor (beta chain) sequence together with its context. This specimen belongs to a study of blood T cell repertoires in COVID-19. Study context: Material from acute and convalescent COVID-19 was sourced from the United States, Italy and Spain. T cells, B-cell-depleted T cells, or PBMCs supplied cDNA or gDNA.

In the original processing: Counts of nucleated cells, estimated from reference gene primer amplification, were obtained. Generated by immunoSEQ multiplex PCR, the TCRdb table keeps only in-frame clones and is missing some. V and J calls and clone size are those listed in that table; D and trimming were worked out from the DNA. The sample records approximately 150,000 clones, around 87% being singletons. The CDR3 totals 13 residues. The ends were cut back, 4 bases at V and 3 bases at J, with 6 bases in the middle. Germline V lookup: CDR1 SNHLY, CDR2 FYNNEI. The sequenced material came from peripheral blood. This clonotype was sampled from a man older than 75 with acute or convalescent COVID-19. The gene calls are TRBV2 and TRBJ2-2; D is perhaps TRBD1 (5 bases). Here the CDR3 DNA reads TGTGCCAGCAGTGTCAGGGACACCGGGGAGCTGTTTTTT. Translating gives CASSVRDTGELFF.